This T cell receptor (beta chain) is drawn from a study of PD-L1 blockade in urothelial cancer. On the study more broadly: Males with bladder-origin urothelial cancer constituted about 85% of the roughly 29 patients. T cells numbered a median of approximately 140,000 in the blood samples.

Assay used: immunoSEQ multiplex PCR; TCRdb lists only in-frame clones, some missing. The sample consists of over 70,000 clones, less than 85% of them appearing once. In this sample, this clone turned up a few times. What it binds is unknown. As for time point: peripheral blood 6 weeks after treatment start. Study-level findings and limits: Below-median TCR clonality that was measured in pretreatment blood predicted better survival. Tumor-associated clones in blood expanded more at 3 weeks in durable-benefit patients.

The J segment lost 4 bases and the V segment lost 5 bases, leaving 7 bases of the junction unmatched. CDR1 SNHLY and CDR2 FYNNEI come from the germline V gene. The CDR3 loop spans 15 amino acids. This sample comprised PBMCs, obtained around atezolizumab (anti-PD-L1) treatment. The clonotype comes from a man between 65 and 85 years old with urothelial cancer. The rearrangement uses TRBV2 and TRBJ1-2; 10 bases match TRBD1. CDR3 coding DNA: TGTGCCAGCAGTCAAGACAGGGGGCGGTCCTATGGCTACACCTTC. This sequence encodes CASSQDRGRSYGYTF.